The clone carrying this TCR beta chain qualifies as medium-sized (0.01 to 0.1%). Its antigen remains unknown. The data were obtained in a study of vaccination effects on CD4 cells after COVID-19. Under the ViraFEST assay, PBMC were stimulated with viral peptide pools so that antigen-specific CD4+ T cells expanded. Sequencing was performed afterwards. Subsequent to a culture period of 10 to 11 days, CD4+ T cells were isolated. Convalescent patients had PCR-confirmed SARS-CoV-2 infection between March and December 2020. J gave up 8 bases and V 7 bases, and 7 bases lay outside the gene matches. The CDR3 contains 13 residues. CDR1 LGHNT and CDR2 FRNRAP come from the germline V gene. Profiling relied on immunoSEQ multiplex PCR, and the TCRdb table lists in-frame clones only, not all of them. The table lists tens of thousands of clones, 69% of them singletons. Study results and limitations: Late in the post-vaccination period, infection-induced and vaccine-induced clones underwent marked clonal contraction.

V gene TRBV12-5 combines with J gene TRBJ1-2; 10 bases agree with TRBD1. The material was CD4+ T cells from PBMCs cultured with SARS-CoV-2 spike peptides, obtained before COVID-19 vaccination. The origin of this receptor is a human donor who had a prior SARS-CoV-2 infection. The CDR3 sequence: CASATTGGKGYTF. The CDR3 DNA reads TGTGCTAGTGCTACGACAGGGGGCAAAGGCTACACCTTC.